The clone carrying this T cell receptor beta chain was recorded at least ten times. What it recognizes is unknown. This sample was taken from a study of metastatic and nonmetastatic thyroid tumors. Overall study findings and caveats: The study reportedly found significantly higher TCR beta diversity in malignant thyroid tumors than benign nodules, in blood and tumor.

MiXCR was used by TCRdb to re-call the PCR reads. The repertoire holds 30,000 to 35,000 clones, with about 15% as singletons. All patients reached thyroid surgery having received no treatment beforehand. The sample was blood. This TCR was sampled from a male donor with papillary thyroid cancer or a benign thyroid nodule (not recorded which). Some clones in this sample may be carry-over from other donors' samples.

Here the CDR3 DNA reads TGTGCCAGCAGCTTAGGCTGGGGGGGCGGATTTATGGATGAGCAGTTCTTC. Its translation: CASSLGWGGGFMDEQFF. J is TRBJ2-1 and V is TRBV11-1; D might be TRBD2 (7 bases). V was pared by 1 base and J by 8 bases, with 21 bases between. Per germline, CDR1 SGHAT and CDR2 FQDESV (reference sequence). CDR3 length: 17 amino acids.